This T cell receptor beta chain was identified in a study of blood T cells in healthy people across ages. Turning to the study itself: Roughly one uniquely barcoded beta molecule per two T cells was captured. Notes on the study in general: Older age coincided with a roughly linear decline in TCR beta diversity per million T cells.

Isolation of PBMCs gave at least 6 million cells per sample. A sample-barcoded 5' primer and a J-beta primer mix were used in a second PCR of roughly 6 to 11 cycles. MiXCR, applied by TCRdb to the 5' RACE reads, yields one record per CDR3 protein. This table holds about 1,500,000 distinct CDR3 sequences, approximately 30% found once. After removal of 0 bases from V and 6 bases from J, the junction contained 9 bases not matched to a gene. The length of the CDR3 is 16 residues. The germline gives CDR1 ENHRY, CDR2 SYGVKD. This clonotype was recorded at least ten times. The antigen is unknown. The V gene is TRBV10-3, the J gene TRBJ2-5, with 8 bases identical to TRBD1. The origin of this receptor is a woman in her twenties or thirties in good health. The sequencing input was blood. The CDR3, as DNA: TGTGCCATCAGTGAGTCGATGGACAGGGCGCGGCAGACCCAGTACTTC. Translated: CAISESMDRARQTQYF.